Listed here are 10 T cell receptor beta chains from one sample, sequenced in a study of spatial heterogeneity in lung cancer. Time point meaning: sample taken at primary tumor resection. Researchers sequenced whole RNA taken from tumor, nontumor lung or frozen PBMC without sorting. TCRdb analysed the 5' RACE reads with MiXCR anew, one entry per CDR3 protein. The sample lists around 40,000 distinct CDR3 sequences, less than 6% occurring once. Sequencing was performed on PBMCs, taken at surgery. The receptors come from a male donor with early-stage non-small cell lung cancer.

There are a few counts of this clonotype. The gene calls are TRBV9 and TRBJ2-5; D is ambiguous. Per the germline V gene, CDR1 is SGDLS and CDR2 is YYNGEE. The CDR3 loop spans 16 amino acids. Trimming took off 8 bases at V and 2 bases at J, with 22 bases between the two ends. The CDR3 DNA is TGTGCCAGAGTTCAGAGAATCCTGCGAGTACAAGAGACCCAGTACTTC. Translation gives CARVQRILRVQETQYF.

In this sample, this clonotype turned up a few times. This sequence joins TRBV28 and TRBJ2-3; 14 bases align to TRBD2. The CDR3 loop spans 16 amino acids. Germline values: CDR1 MDHEN, CDR2 SYDVKM. V trimming: 11 bases; J trimming: 0 bases; junction bases outside the gene matches: 7. The CDR3 reads CAGGTSGGFSTDTQYF. In DNA, the CDR3 is TGTGCCGGAGGGACTAGCGGGGGTTTCAGCACAGATACGCAGTATTTT.

The V and J genes are TRBV3-1 and TRBJ1-2; D is unresolved. This CDR3 contains 15 residues. Germline V gene lookup returns CDR1 LGHDT and CDR2 YNNKEL (reference sequence). V was shortened by 2 bases and J by 7 bases, with 17 bases between the two germline ends. This CDR3 reads CASSQFVAGIGGYTF. In DNA, the CDR3 is TGTGCCAGCAGCCAATTCGTCGCGGGAATCGGTGGCTACACCTTC.

This clonotype was observed at least ten times. The genes are TRBV28 and TRBJ1-1, with D possibly being TRBD1 (5 bases). CDR1 is MDHEN, CDR2 SYDVKM, per germline. The CDR3 consists of 13 residues. Trimming shortened V by 5 bases and J by 4 bases, and 11 bases separated the two germline ends. This CDR3 is CASSNRQITEAFF. The CDR3 coding sequence is TGTGCCAGCAGTAATCGACAGATCACTGAAGCTTTCTTT. The complete variable domain, with remaining parts taken from reference TRBV28 and TRBJ1-1, reads DVKVTQSSRYLVKRTGEKVFLECVQDMDHENMFWYRQDPGLGLRLIYFSYDVKMKEKGDIPEGYSVSREKKERFSLILESASTNQTSMYLCASSNRQITEAFFGQGTRLTVV.

The gene calls are TRBV7-9 and TRBJ2-1; 9 bases line up with TRBD2. V was clipped by 8 bases and J by 2 bases; unmatched bases: 10. Germline V gives CDR1 SEHNR, CDR2 FQNEAQ (reference sequence). CDR3 size: 16 residues. The DNA for the CDR3 is TGTGCCAGCCTGAACGCGGCGGGGGGGCCCTACAATGAGCAGTTCTTC. Its translation: CASLNAAGGPYNEQFF.

This clonotype was seen ten or more times. This sequence joins TRBV20-1 and TRBJ1-5; 7 nucleotides line up with TRBD1. This CDR3 has 14 residues. The V gene end was trimmed by 4 bases and the J gene end by 1 base; junction bases not matched to a gene: 4. Looked up from germline, CDR1 is DFQATT and CDR2 is SNEGSKA (reference sequence). The DNA of the CDR3 is TGCAGTGCTATCGGAGGGGGCAGCAATCAGCCCCAGCATTTT. Translating gives CSAIGGGSNQPQHF.

This clonotype was observed a handful of times. V is TRBV12-5 and J is TRBJ1-2, with 9 nucleotides matching TRBD1. The germline gives CDR1 LGHNT, CDR2 FRNRAP. The CDR3 contains 15 residues. V lost 5 bases, J lost 3 bases, and 7 bases stayed unmatched. CDR3 sequence reads: CASGLGQGSDYGYTF. The CDR3 nucleotides are TGTGCTAGTGGTCTGGGACAGGGAAGCGACTATGGCTACACCTTC.

There are many counts of this clonotype. The chain employs TRBV7-6 and TRBJ2-1; D might be TRBD1 (6 bases). V lost 5 bases and J 6 bases, leaving 11 bases between the germline ends. This CDR3 has 13 amino acids. The V gene's germline CDR1 is SGHVS and CDR2 FNYEAQ. CDR3 in amino acids: CASSISRGNEQFF. DNA for the CDR3: TGTGCCAGCAGCATATCCAGGGGCAATGAGCAGTTCTTC.

The gene calls are TRBV20-1 and TRBJ2-2, with D maybe TRBD1 (6 bases). CDR3 length: 14 residues. The germline CDR1 and CDR2 sequences are DFQATT and SNEGSKA (reference sequence). V was trimmed by 5 bases and J by 6 bases, leaving 16 bases between them. The CDR3 sequence: CSAPRAGAAGELFF. CDR3 DNA: TGCAGTGCTCCCCGGGCAGGGGCTGCCGGGGAGCTGTTTTTT.

This clonotype was counted ten times or more. This rearrangement joins TRBV7-8 to TRBJ2-3, with a possible D match to TRBD1 (5 bases). The CDR3 length is 13 residues. Germline-derived CDR1 and CDR2 are SGHVS and FQNEAQ. The ends were cut back, 9 bases at V and 0 bases at J, with 10 bases in the middle. This CDR3 is CASRQGSTDTQYF. The CDR3 bases are TGTGCCAGTCGGCAGGGAAGCACAGATACGCAGTATTTT.